These 8 T cell receptor beta chains were all obtained from the same sample, sequenced in a study of T cells in Graves' hyperthyroidism and ophthalmopathy. Amplified TCR beta CDR3 regions came from RNA transcripts. Initially, a first-round RT-PCR of the TCR CDR3 employed the HTBI primer set. TCRdb redid the calling of the multiplex PCR reads with MiXCR, one entry per CDR3 protein. Seen here are a few hundred thousand distinct CDR3 sequences, around 13% observed once, and the top ten hold 5% to 6%. Sequencing was performed on blood. These receptor sequences come from a woman between 18 and 29 years old with Graves' hyperthyroidism.

This clonotype was detected ten times or more. The J gene is TRBJ2-3, the V gene TRBV7-2; 8 bases fit TRBD2. CDR1 is SGHTA, CDR2 FQGNSA, per germline. The CDR3 sequence is 15 residues long. J lost 1 base, V lost 5 bases, and 5 bases had no gene match. The CDR3 sequence: CASSQELAGTDTQYF. CDR3 nucleotide sequence: TGTGCCAGCAGCCAGGAACTAGCGGGCACAGATACGCAGTATTTT.

V and J are TRBV10-3 and TRBJ1-1; no firm D call. There are 13 residues in the CDR3. The germline V gene encodes CDR1 ENHRY and CDR2 SYGVKD. Trimming left V 0 bases short and J 1 base short, with 3 bases between. CDR3 coding DNA: TGTGCCATCAGTGAGTCGGGGAACACTGAAGCTTTCTTT. Its translation is CAISESGNTEAFF.

Many counts were recorded for this clonotype. The V gene is TRBV6-1, the J gene TRBJ2-1, with unresolved D. Germline CDR1 is MNHNS and CDR2 is SASEGT. Trimming stripped 3 bases from V and 0 bases from J, with 9 bases between. This CDR3 is built from 15 residues. The chain's CDR3 is CASSDVRSSYNEQFF. The CDR3 coding sequence is TGTGCCAGCAGTGACGTACGGAGCTCCTACAATGAGCAGTTCTTC.

The V gene is TRBV20-1, the J gene TRBJ1-5; TRBD1 matches 9 bases. The CDR3 loop spans 15 amino acids. The ends lost 3 bases at V and 3 bases at J; junction bases unmatched: 6. CDR1 and CDR2 from the germline V gene are DFQATT and SNEGSKA (reference sequence). CDR3 sequence reads: CSASLGTGFNQPQHF. CDR3 DNA: TGCAGTGCTAGCCTCGGGACAGGGTTCAATCAGCCCCAGCATTTT.

This clonotype was counted at least ten times. V and J are TRBV3-1 and TRBJ1-5, with TRBD1 as a possible D gene (6 bases). Germline loops: CDR1 LGHDT, CDR2 YNNKEL (reference sequence). The CDR3 spans 15 residues. With 0 bases removed from V and 5 bases from J, the gap between germline ends came to 11 bases. The CDR3 region has the DNA TGTGCCAGCAGCCAAGAGAACAGGGAGGATCAGCCCCAGCATTTT. Its protein product is CASSQENREDQPQHF.

This clonotype was observed many times. V is TRBV12-3 or TRBV12-4 and J is TRBJ1-5; D remains unclear. Between the trimmed V and J ends, which lost 10 bases and 3 bases, there was a span of 13 bases. The CDR3 covers 13 residues. This CDR3 is CATTPGPNQPQHF. DNA for the CDR3: TGTGCCACCACCCCGGGCCCCAATCAGCCCCAGCATTTT.

The chain links TRBV6-1 to TRBJ2-1; possible D gene TRBD1, 6 bases. The CDR3 totals 16 residues. Germline CDR1 reads MNHNS; CDR2 reads SASEGT. The ends were cut back, 5 bases at V and 7 bases at J, with 21 bases in the middle. In DNA form, the CDR3 reads TGTGCCAGCAGTAGGTTGTCCGGGACAACGGGGAATGAGCAGTTCTTC. Its translation is CASSRLSGTTGNEQFF.

The J gene is TRBJ2-5, the V gene TRBV10-3; 7 bases match TRBD1. Germline assignment: CDR1 ENHRY and CDR2 SYGVKD. V was pared by 4 bases and J by 2 bases, with 4 bases of the junction left unmatched. The CDR3 is 14 amino acids. The CDR3 reads CAISAQGKQETQYF. As DNA, the CDR3 is TGTGCCATCAGTGCACAGGGGAAGCAAGAGACCCAGTACTTC.